These 2 T cell receptor beta chains were sequenced from one sample in a study of spatial heterogeneity in lung cancer. TCRdb itself ran the 5' RACE reads through MiXCR, one entry per CDR3 protein. This table has tens of thousands of distinct CDR3 sequences, 19% appearing once. The time point is: blood at routine non-recurrence follow-up after resection. Here the sequenced sample was PBMCs, taken at follow-up. Receptor source: a male donor with early-stage non-small cell lung cancer.

This clonotype was seen many times. The gene calls are TRBV4-3 and TRBJ2-5, with a weak D call TRBD2 (5 bases). Germline loops: CDR1 LGHNA, CDR2 YSLEER. The CDR3 consists of 15 residues. V shed 3 bases and J shed 0 bases, with 11 bases lying between them. The CDR3 protein is CASSHGLADQETQYF. The CDR3 DNA reads as TGCGCCAGCAGCCACGGACTGGCGGACCAAGAGACCCAGTACTTC.

This clonotype was picked up one time. Given a much more abundant clone one base away, this may be a read error. The V gene is TRBV7-9, the J gene TRBJ1-3, with 8 bases identical to TRBD1. Germline V gene lookup returns CDR1 SEHNR and CDR2 FQNEAQ (reference sequence). V lost 6 bases to trimming and J lost 4 bases; unmatched junction nucleotides: 8. The CDR3 loop spans 15 amino acids. CDR3: CASRPPGTGGNTIYF. Here the CDR3 DNA reads TGTGCCAGCAGGCCACCCGGGACAGGCGGAAACACCATATATTTT. The full variable domain, with the rest looked up from reference TRBV7-9 and TRBJ1-3, is DTGVSQNPRHKITKRGQNVTFRCDPISEHNRLYWYRQTLGQGPEFLTYFQNEAQLEKSRLLSDRFSAERPKGSFSTLEIQRTEQGDSAMYLCASRPPGTGGNTIYFGEGSWLTVV.